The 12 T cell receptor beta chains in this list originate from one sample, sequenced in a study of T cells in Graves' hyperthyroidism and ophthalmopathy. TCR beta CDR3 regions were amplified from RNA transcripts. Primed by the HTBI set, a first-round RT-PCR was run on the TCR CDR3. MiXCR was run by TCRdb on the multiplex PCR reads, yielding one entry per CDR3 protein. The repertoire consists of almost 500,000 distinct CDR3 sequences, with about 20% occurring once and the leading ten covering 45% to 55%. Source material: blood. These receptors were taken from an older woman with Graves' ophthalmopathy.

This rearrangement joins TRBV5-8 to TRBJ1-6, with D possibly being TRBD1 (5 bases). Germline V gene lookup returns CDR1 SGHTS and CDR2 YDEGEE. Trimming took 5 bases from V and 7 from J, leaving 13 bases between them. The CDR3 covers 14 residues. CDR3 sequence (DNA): TGTGCCAGCAGTCGCGGGAGGGGAAATTCACCCCTCCACTTT. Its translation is CASSRGRGNSPLHF. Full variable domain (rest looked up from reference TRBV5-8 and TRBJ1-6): EAGVTQSPTHLIKTRGQQATLRCSPISGHTSVYWYQQALGLGLQFLLWYDEGEERNRGNFPPRFSGRQFPNYSSELNVNALELEDSALYLCASSRGRGNSPLHFGNGTRLTVT.

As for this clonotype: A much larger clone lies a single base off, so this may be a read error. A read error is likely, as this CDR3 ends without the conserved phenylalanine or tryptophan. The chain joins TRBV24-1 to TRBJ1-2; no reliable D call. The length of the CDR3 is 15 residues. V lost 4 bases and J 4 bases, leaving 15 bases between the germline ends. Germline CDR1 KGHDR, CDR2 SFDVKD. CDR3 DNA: TGTGCCACCAGTGACCAATTTGGGAGACTCTATGGCTACACCTTG. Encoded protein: CATSDQFGRLYGYTL.

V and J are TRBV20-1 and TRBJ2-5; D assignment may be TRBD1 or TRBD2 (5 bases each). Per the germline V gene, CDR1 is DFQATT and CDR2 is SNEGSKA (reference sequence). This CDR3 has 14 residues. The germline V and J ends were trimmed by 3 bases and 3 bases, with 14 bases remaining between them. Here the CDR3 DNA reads TGCAGTGCTAGGATTGGGACCTATAAAGAGACCCAGTACTTC. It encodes CSARIGTYKETQYF.

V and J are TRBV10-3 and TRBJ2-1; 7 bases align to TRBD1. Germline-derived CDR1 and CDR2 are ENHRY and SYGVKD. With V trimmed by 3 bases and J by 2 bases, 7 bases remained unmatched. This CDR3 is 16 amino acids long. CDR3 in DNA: TGTGCCATCAGTGATGTGGAGACAGGGACCTACAATGAGCAGTTCTTC. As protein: CAISDVETGTYNEQFF.

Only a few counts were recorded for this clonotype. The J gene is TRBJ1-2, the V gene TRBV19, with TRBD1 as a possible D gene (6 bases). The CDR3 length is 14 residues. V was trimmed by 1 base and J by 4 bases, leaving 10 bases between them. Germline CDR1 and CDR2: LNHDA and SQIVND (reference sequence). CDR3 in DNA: TGTGCCAGTAGTATAGGCCCAGGGGCCTATGGCTACACCTTC. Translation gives CASSIGPGAYGYTF.

CDR3 amino acids: CASSQEGQGETQYF. CDR3 bases: TGTGCCAGCAGCCAAGAGGGGCAGGGAGAGACCCAGTACTTC. The rearrangement links TRBV5-5 to TRBJ2-5; D is tentatively TRBD1 or TRBD2 (5 bases each). The CDR3 has 14 amino acids. V lost 4 bases and J 4 bases, leaving 14 bases between the germline ends. CDR1 and CDR2 (germline): SGHKS, YYEKEE (reference sequence).

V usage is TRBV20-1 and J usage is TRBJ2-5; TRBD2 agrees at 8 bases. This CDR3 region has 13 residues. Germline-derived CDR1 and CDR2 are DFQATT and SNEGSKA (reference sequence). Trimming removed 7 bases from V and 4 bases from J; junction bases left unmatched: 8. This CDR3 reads CSVSSGSGETQYF. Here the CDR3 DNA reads TGCAGTGTATCCAGCGGGAGTGGAGAGACCCAGTACTTC.

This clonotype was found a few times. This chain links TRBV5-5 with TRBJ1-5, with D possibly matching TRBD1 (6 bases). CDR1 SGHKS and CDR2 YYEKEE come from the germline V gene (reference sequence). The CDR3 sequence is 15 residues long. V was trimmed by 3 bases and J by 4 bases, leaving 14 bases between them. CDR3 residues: CASSWTATTNQPQHF. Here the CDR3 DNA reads TGTGCCAGCAGCTGGACAGCTACAACTAATCAGCCCCAGCATTTT.

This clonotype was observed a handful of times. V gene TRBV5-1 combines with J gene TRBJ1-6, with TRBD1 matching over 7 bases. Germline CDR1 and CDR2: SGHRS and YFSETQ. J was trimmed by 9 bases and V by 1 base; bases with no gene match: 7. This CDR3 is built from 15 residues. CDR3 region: CASSLRQGGISPLHF. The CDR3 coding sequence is TGCGCCAGCAGCTTGAGACAGGGTGGGATTTCACCCCTCCACTTT.

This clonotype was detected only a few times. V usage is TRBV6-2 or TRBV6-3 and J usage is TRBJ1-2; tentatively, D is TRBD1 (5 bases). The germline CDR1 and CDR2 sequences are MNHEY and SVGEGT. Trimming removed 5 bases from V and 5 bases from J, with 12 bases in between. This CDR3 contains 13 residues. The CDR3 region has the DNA TGTGCCAGCAGTCAGGGTACGGGATATGGCTACACCTTC. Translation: CASSQGTGYGYTF.

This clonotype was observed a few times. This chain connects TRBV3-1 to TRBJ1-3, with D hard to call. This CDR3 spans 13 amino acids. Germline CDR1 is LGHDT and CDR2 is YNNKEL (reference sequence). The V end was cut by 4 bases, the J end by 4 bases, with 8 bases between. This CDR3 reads CASSPQAGNTIYF. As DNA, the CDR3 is TGTGCCAGCAGCCCTCAAGCCGGAAACACCATATATTTT.

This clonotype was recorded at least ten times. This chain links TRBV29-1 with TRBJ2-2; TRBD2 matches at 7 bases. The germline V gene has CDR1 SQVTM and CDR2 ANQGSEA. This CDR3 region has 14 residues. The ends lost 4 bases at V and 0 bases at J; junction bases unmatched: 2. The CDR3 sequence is CSVVAGTNTGELFF. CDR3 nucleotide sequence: TGCAGCGTTGTAGCGGGTACGAACACCGGGGAGCTGTTTTTT.